The source of this T cell receptor beta chain is a study of human T cells and chemical hapten exposure. Time point: pre-sensitization, week 0. As for treatment: therapeutic diphenylcyclopropenone sensitization with weekly scalp DPC. V lost 2 bases and J 0 bases, leaving 10 bases between the germline ends. CDR1 and CDR2 (germline): SGHDN, FVKESK. This CDR3 contains 16 residues. TCRdb re-called the RACE reads through MiXCR, storing one row per CDR3 protein. Of some 330,000 distinct CDR3 sequences in the sample, around 5% were seen once. This clonotype occurred many times. This clonotype was obtained from a woman younger than 30 with alopecia areata. Some clones in this sample may be carry-over from other donors' samples. The J gene is TRBJ1-4, the V gene TRBV14, with a possible D match to TRBD1 (6 bases). The sequences come from whole blood, collected in connection with sensitization to the hapten diphenylcyclopropenone (DPC). The CDR3 spells CASSQRTAATNEKLFF. The CDR3 nucleotides are TGTGCCAGCAGCCAAAGGACAGCAGCAACTAATGAAAAACTGTTTTTT.